The 23 T cell receptor beta chains below all came from one sample that was sequenced in a study of T cell responses to AZD1222 COVID-19 vaccine. Profiled with immunoSEQ multiplex PCR; TCRdb holds only in-frame clones, not every one. This table holds 120,000 or so clones, over 75% found once. Here the sequenced sample was peripheral blood, taken on day 0 of AZD1222 vaccination. The receptors stem from an adult in good health.

Concerning this clone: Other DNA sequences from this sample encode an identical CDR3 as well. The chain carries TRBV5-1 and TRBJ1-5; D gene unclear. The CDR3 totals 14 residues. Per the germline V gene, CDR1 is SGHRS and CDR2 is YFSETQ. Trimming removed 0 bases from V and 3 bases from J, with 7 bases in between. The CDR3 nucleotides are TGCGCCAGCAGCTTGGAGGGAATCAATCAGCCCCAGCATTTT. It encodes CASSLEGINQPQHF.

The rearrangement joins TRBV29-1 to TRBJ1-1; D call uncertain. V was cut by 6 bases and J by 0 bases, with 14 bases left in between. Germline CDR1 SQVTM, CDR2 ANQGSEA. This CDR3 is built from 14 residues. The CDR3 nucleotides are TGCAGCGTCGAGGAGTCGGGCATGAACACTGAAGCTTTCTTT. Amino acids: CSVEESGMNTEAFF.

J is TRBJ2-3 and V is TRBV19; D is possibly TRBD1 (5 bases). The CDR3 has 12 residues. The V gene's germline CDR1 is LNHDA and CDR2 SQIVND (reference sequence). Trimming removed 9 bases from V and 2 bases from J, with 9 bases in between. CDR3 bases: TGTGCCAGCGCAGGGTCCACAGATACGCAGTATTTT. It codes for CASAGSTDTQYF.

CDR3 sequence reads: CASSAAGGYTGELFF. CDR3 DNA sequence: TGTGCCAGCAGTGCAGCAGGGGGCTACACCGGGGAGCTGTTTTTT. The chain couples TRBV6-1 to TRBJ2-2; 8 nucleotides align to TRBD1. Germline V gene sequence: CDR1 MNHNS, CDR2 SASEGT. This CDR3 contains 15 residues. V lost 4 bases to trimming and J lost 3 bases; unmatched junction nucleotides: 4.

The CDR3 loop is CAWSVRGGISPLHF. The CDR3 DNA follows: TGTGCCTGGAGTGTACGTGGGGGGATTTCACCCCTCCACTTT. The chain carries TRBV30 and TRBJ1-6; the D gene is possibly TRBD1 (5 bases). Germline V lookup: CDR1 GTSNPN, CDR2 SVGIG (reference sequence). The CDR3 is made up of 14 amino acids. Trimming pared 0 bases from V and 9 bases from J, leaving 12 bases between. The full variable domain, completed using reference TRBV30 and TRBJ1-6, is SQTIHQWPATLVQPVGSPLSLECTVEGTSNPNLYWYRQAAGRGLQLLFYSVGIGQISSEVPQNLSASRPQDRQFILSSKKLLLSDSGFYLCAWSVRGGISPLHFGNGTRLTVT.

The chain joins TRBV19 to TRBJ1-2; 9 nucleotides line up with TRBD1. Germline-derived CDR1 and CDR2 are LNHDA and SQIVND (reference sequence). The junction had 13 bases not matched to a gene; V was cut back by 4 bases and J by 4 bases. The CDR3 totals 17 residues. CDR3 nucleotide sequence: TGTGCCAGTAGTACCCGGTTGGGGGACAGGGCGATCTATGGCTACACCTTC. This sequence encodes CASSTRLGDRAIYGYTF. Drawing the rest from reference TRBV19 and TRBJ1-2, the complete variable domain is DGGITQSPKYLFRKEGQNVTLSCEQNLNHDAMYWYRQDPGQGLRLIYYSQIVNDFQKGDIAEGYSVSREKKESFPLTVTSAQKNPTAFYLCASSTRLGDRAIYGYTFGSGTRLTVV.

The J gene is TRBJ2-3, the V gene TRBV30, with D perhaps TRBD2 (6 bases). CDR1 GTSNPN and CDR2 SVGIG come from the germline V gene (reference sequence). The V and J ends lost 0 bases and 7 bases respectively, with 20 bases between them. The CDR3 runs 16 residues. DNA for the CDR3: TGTGCCTGGAGTGTACCCCGGGACTTCCGCACGTATACGCAGTATTTT. It specifies CAWSVPRDFRTYTQYF.

This chain links TRBV27 with TRBJ2-7, with TRBD2 matching 7 bases. The ends lost 0 bases at V and 0 bases at J; junction bases unmatched: 2. Germline CDR1 is MNHEY and CDR2 is SMNVEV (reference sequence). This CDR3 has 15 residues. The CDR3 sequence: CASSLSGGFSYEQYF. CDR3 nucleotides: TGTGCCAGCAGTTTATCGGGGGGGTTCTCCTACGAGCAGTACTTC.

The chain employs TRBV5-1 and TRBJ2-5, with D maybe TRBD1 (8 bases). Looked up from germline, CDR1 is SGHRS and CDR2 is YFSETQ. The CDR3 runs 16 residues. The germline V and J ends were trimmed by 0 bases and 5 bases, with 17 bases remaining between them. CDR3 amino acids: CASSLALGQGGETQYF. CDR3 sequence (DNA): TGCGCCAGCAGCTTGGCTTTAGGACAGGGAGGGGAGACCCAGTACTTC.

The chain has TRBV28 and TRBJ2-7; 11 bases are shared with TRBD1. After removal of 5 bases from V and 0 bases from J, the junction contained 6 bases not matched to a gene. This CDR3 contains 16 residues. Germline V gives CDR1 MDHEN, CDR2 SYDVKM. This CDR3 reads CASSKTGTGGSYEQYF. CDR3 nucleotides: TGTGCCAGCAGTAAAACCGGGACAGGGGGCTCCTACGAGCAGTACTTC.

The rearrangement links TRBV5-1 to TRBJ1-3; D is possibly TRBD1 (5 bases). The CDR3 is 14 amino acids. Germline lookup yields CDR1 SGHRS and CDR2 YFSETQ. Trimming shortened V by 6 bases and J by 0 bases, and 10 bases separated the two germline ends. CDR3 residues: CASTVGGSGNTIYF. The CDR3 bases are TGCGCCAGCACCGTGGGGGGCTCTGGAAACACCATATATTTT.

The V call is TRBV30, the J call TRBJ2-7; D gene uncertain. CDR3 length: 12 residues. Germline lookup yields CDR1 GTSNPN and CDR2 SVGIG (reference sequence). The V end was cut by 4 bases, the J end by 0 bases, with 7 bases between. The CDR3 reads CAWKASSYEQYF. The CDR3 DNA reads TGTGCCTGGAAGGCGAGCTCCTACGAGCAGTACTTC.

The chain carries TRBV4-1 and TRBJ1-5, with D maybe TRBD1 (5 bases). V shed 3 bases and J shed 5 bases, with 14 bases lying between them. In germline, CDR1 is MGHRA, CDR2 YSYEKL. This CDR3 has 15 amino acids. CDR3 in amino acids: CASSQDPGTDQPQHF. In DNA form, the CDR3 reads TGCGCCAGCAGCCAGGACCCAGGGACGGATCAGCCCCAGCATTTT.

The chain has TRBV6-5 and TRBJ1-1; weak D call: TRBD1 (6 bases). Germline V gene data show CDR1 as MNHEY and CDR2 as SVGAGI. Trimming pared 7 bases from V and 2 bases from J, leaving 11 bases between. The CDR3 loop spans 13 amino acids. This chain's CDR3 is CASKSGENTEAFF. The DNA for the CDR3 is TGTGCCAGCAAGTCAGGGGAAAACACTGAAGCTTTCTTT.

This chain links TRBV20-1 with TRBJ2-1; D gene unclear. V was pared by 2 bases and J by 6 bases, with 5 bases between. CDR3 size: 11 residues. Germline V gene lookup returns CDR1 DFQATT and CDR2 SNEGSKA (reference sequence). The CDR3 sequence is CSARKSNEQFF. CDR3 DNA: TGCAGTGCTAGAAAAAGCAATGAGCAGTTCTTC.

This clone was detected once. The rearrangement links TRBV23-1 to TRBJ2-1; no clear D gene. TRBV23-1 is annotated as an ORF whose role is uncertain. The CDR3 length is 9 residues. Deletions cut 7 bases from V and 15 bases from J, with 10 bases between. The CDR3 loop reads CASNPGAFF. The CDR3 coding sequence is TGCGCCAGCAACCCTGGCGCGTTCTTC.

The J gene is TRBJ2-1, the V gene TRBV3-1 (or the pseudogene TRBV3-2), with D perhaps TRBD2 (6 bases). This CDR3 region has 12 residues. The germline gives CDR1 LGHDT, CDR2 YNNKEL (reference sequence). V was cut by 6 bases and J by 6 bases, with 9 bases left in between. CDR3 loop: CASSHGSNEQFF. The CDR3 nucleotides are TGTGCCAGCAGTCACGGGAGCAATGAGCAGTTCTTC.

The chain carries TRBV5-4 and TRBJ1-1; D not resolved. The length of the CDR3 is 11 residues. Germline assignment: CDR1 SGHNT and CDR2 YYREEE (reference sequence). The V gene lost 1 base and the J gene lost 2 bases, with 0 bases spanning the gap. CDR3 sequence reads: CASSLNTEAFF. In DNA form, the CDR3 reads TGTGCCAGCAGCTTGAACACTGAAGCTTTCTTT.

The CDR3 DNA reads as TGTGCCAGCTCACCAACTTTAGGGGACGACTATGGCTACACCTTC. It translates to CASSPTLGDDYGYTF. The chain has TRBV18 and TRBJ1-2, with D possibly being TRBD1 (5 bases). Germline-derived CDR1 and CDR2 are KGHSH and LQKENI. The CDR3 totals 15 residues. V shed 2 bases and J shed 3 bases, with 13 bases lying between them. The whole variable domain, filled in from reference TRBV18 and TRBJ1-2, reads NAGVMQNPRHLVRRRGQEARLRCSPMKGHSHVYWYRQLPEEGLKFMVYLQKENIIDESGMPKERFSAEFPKEGPSILRIQQVVRGDSAAYFCASSPTLGDDYGYTFGSGTRLTVV.

The chain couples TRBV28 to TRBJ2-2; 7 bases are shared with TRBD1. Germline loops: CDR1 MDHEN, CDR2 SYDVKM. This CDR3 spans 17 amino acids. V was clipped by 1 base and J by 4 bases; unmatched bases: 9. CDR3: CASSLSTQGSGTGELFF. CDR3 sequence (DNA): TGTGCCAGCAGTTTATCCACACAGGGGAGTGGCACCGGGGAGCTGTTTTTT.

The V call is TRBV27, the J call TRBJ1-2; D is uncertain. The V gene's germline CDR1 is MNHEY and CDR2 SMNVEV (reference sequence). The CDR3 loop spans 14 amino acids. Trimming stripped 4 bases from V and 0 bases from J, with 9 bases between. The CDR3 DNA follows: TGTGCCAGCAGTTCCCGGGCCGCTAACTATGGCTACACCTTC. Translated, it gives CASSSRAANYGYTF.

This clone has just one count. This chain links TRBV27 with TRBJ2-3; TRBD2 is a possible D gene (5 bases). Germline V lookup: CDR1 MNHEY, CDR2 SMNVEV (reference sequence). This CDR3 has 16 amino acids. Trimming cost V 2 bases and J 5 bases, with 17 bases left between them. As DNA, the CDR3 is TGTGCCAGCAGTTTAAGTAGTGGACTGGGCAAAGATACGCAGTATTTT. Translation gives CASSLSSGLGKDTQYF.

The gene calls are TRBV2 and TRBJ1-1, with a tentative D call TRBD1 (5 bases). The CDR3 sequence is 11 residues long. CDR1 SNHLY and CDR2 FYNNEI come from the germline V gene. DNA of the CDR3: TGTGCATCAGCGCCGGGGACCGGAGCTTTCTTT. This translates into CASAPGTGAFF.